This TCR beta chain was captured by sequencing in a study of blood T cell repertoires in COVID-19. Overall study context: PBMCs, B-cell-depleted T cells, or T cells were the source of the cDNA or gDNA that made up the material.

This CDR3 is 15 amino acids long. CDR1 and CDR2 (germline): SGHAT, FQNNGV. Trimming pared 1 base from V and 3 bases from J, leaving 13 bases between. This clone was recorded only once. Study processing details: How many nucleated cells were present was estimated from reference gene primer amplification. TCRdb keeps only in-frame clones here, not all; method: immunoSEQ multiplex PCR. V, J and clone size were drawn from that table, and D and trimming were deduced from the DNA. The repertoire holds some 300,000 clones, about 82% seen once, with around 4.5% in the top ten. The V and J genes are TRBV11-2 and TRBJ2-7; D might be TRBD1 (5 bases). The TCR was taken from a woman in her forties or fifties with active or convalescent COVID-19. The specimen sequenced was peripheral blood. The CDR3 nucleotides are TGTGCCAGCAGCTTAGGGCCCAGGGTTGTCTACGAGCAGTACTTC. As protein: CASSLGPRVVYEQYF.